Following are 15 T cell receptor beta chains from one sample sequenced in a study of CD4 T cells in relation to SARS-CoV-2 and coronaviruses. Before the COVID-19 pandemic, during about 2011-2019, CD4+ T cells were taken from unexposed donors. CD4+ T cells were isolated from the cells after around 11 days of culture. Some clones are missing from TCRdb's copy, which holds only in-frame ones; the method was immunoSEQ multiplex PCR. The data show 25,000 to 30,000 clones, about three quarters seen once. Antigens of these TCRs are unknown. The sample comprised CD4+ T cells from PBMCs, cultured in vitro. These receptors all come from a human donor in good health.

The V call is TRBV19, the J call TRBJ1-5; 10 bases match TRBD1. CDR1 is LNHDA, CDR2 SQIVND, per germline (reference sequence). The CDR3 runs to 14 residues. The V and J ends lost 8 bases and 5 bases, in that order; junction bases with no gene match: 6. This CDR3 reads CASRDRGSDQPQHF. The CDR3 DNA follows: TGTGCCAGTCGGGACAGGGGATCAGATCAGCCCCAGCATTTT.

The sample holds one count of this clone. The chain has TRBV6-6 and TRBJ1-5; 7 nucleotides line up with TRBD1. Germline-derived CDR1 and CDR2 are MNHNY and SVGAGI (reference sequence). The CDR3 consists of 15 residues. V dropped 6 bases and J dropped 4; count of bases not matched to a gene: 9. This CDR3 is CASSSPGGTNQPQHF. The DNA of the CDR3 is TGTGCCAGCAGCTCCCCAGGGGGGACGAATCAGCCCCAGCATTTT.

The CDR3: CASSFSGDNSPLHF. As DNA, the CDR3 is TGTGCCAGCAGCTTCTCAGGGGATAATTCACCCCTCCACTTT. The chain couples TRBV11-2 to TRBJ1-6; D may be TRBD1 (6 bases). This CDR3 is built from 14 residues. Germline assignment: CDR1 SGHAT and CDR2 FQNNGV. V lost 3 bases and J lost 5, with 8 bases in between.

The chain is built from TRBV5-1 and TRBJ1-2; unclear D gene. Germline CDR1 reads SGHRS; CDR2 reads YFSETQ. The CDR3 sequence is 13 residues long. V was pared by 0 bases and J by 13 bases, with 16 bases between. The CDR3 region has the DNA TGCGCCAGCAGCTTGGCGGGCAGGTCTTTTGGCACCTTC. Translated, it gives CASSLAGRSFGTF.

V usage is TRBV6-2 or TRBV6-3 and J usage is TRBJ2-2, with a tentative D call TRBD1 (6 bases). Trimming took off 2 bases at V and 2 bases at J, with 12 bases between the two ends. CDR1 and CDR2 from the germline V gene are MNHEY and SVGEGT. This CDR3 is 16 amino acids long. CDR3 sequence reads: CASSYMDSENTGELFF. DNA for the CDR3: TGTGCCAGCAGTTACATGGACAGTGAAAACACCGGGGAGCTGTTTTTT.

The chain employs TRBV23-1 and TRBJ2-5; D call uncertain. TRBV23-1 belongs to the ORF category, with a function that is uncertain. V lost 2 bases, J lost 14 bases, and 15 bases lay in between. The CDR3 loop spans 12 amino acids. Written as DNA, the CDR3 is TGCGCCAGCAGTCAAAAATGGTCACAATCATACTTC. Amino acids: CASSQKWSQSYF.

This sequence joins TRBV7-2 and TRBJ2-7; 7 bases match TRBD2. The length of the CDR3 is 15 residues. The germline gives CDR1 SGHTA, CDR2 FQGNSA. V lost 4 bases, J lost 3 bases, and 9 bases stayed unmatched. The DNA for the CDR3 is TGTGCCAGCAGCTCCCGGGGAGCGGGGCTCTACGAGCAGTACTTC. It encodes CASSSRGAGLYEQYF.

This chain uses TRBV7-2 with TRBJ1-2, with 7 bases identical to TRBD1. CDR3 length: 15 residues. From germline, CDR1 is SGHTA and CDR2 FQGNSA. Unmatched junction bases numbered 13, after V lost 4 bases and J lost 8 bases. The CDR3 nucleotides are TGTGCCAGCAGCTCCAGGACAGGATCCAAAGGGGGCTACACCTTC. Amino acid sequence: CASSSRTGSKGGYTF.

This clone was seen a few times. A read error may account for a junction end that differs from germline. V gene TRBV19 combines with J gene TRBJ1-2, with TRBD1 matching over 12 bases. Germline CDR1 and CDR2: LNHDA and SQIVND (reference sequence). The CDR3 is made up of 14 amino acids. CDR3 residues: CASSILGTGGARAF. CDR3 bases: TGTGCCAGTAGTATCCTTGGGACAGGGGGCGCGAGGGCCTTC.

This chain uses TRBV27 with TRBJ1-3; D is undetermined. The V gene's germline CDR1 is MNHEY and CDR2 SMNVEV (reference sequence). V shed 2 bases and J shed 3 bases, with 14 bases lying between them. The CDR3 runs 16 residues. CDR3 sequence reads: CASSLNHRGVGNTIYF. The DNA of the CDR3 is TGTGCCAGCAGTTTAAATCATCGGGGTGTTGGAAACACCATATATTTT.

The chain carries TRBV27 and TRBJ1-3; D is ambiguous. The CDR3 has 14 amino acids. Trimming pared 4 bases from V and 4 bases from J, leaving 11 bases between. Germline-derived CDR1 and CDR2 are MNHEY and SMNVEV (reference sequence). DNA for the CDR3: TGTGCCAGCAGTTCCCTGGGTGCCGGAAACACCATATATTTT. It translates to CASSSLGAGNTIYF.

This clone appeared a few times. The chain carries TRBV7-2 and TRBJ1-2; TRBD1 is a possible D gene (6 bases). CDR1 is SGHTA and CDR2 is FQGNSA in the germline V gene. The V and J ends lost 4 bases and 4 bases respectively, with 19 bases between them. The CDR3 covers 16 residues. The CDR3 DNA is TGTGCCAGCAGCTCCAACGGGGGCCTGGCACCCTATGGCTACACCTTC. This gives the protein CASSSNGGLAPYGYTF.

The CDR3 loop is CASSYGDRSNTEAFF. The CDR3 DNA follows: TGTGCCAGCAGTTACGGAGACAGATCGAACACTGAAGCTTTCTTT. This chain connects TRBV6-5 to TRBJ1-1; possibly TRBD1 for D (5 bases). Germline CDR1 and CDR2: MNHEY and SVGAGI. This CDR3 has 15 residues. V gave up 2 bases and J gave up 1 base, with 11 bases separating them.

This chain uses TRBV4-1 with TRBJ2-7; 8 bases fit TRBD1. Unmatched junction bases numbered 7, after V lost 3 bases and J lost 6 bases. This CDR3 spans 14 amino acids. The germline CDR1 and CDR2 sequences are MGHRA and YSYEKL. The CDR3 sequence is CASSHPTRGPEQYF. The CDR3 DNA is TGCGCCAGCAGCCATCCCACCAGGGGGCCCGAGCAGTACTTC.

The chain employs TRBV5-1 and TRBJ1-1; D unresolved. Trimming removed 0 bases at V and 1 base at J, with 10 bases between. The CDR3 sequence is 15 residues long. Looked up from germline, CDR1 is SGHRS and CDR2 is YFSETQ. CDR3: CASSLGPTENTEAFF. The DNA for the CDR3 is TGCGCCAGCAGCTTGGGACCGACGGAGAACACTGAAGCTTTCTTT.